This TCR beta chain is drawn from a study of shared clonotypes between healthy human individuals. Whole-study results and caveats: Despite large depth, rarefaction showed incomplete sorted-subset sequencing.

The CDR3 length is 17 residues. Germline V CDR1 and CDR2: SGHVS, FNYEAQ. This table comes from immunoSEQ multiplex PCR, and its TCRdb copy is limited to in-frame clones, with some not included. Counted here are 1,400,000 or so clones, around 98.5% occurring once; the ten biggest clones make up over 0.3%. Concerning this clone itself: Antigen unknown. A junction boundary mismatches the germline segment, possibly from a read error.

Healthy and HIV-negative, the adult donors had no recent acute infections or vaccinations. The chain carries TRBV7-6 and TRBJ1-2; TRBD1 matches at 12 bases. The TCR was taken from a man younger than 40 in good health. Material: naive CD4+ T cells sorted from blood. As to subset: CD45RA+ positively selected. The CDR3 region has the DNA TGTGCCAGCAGCTTAGGAGGGACAGGGGGCTTAGACTATGGCTACATCTTC. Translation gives CASSLGGTGGLDYGYIF.